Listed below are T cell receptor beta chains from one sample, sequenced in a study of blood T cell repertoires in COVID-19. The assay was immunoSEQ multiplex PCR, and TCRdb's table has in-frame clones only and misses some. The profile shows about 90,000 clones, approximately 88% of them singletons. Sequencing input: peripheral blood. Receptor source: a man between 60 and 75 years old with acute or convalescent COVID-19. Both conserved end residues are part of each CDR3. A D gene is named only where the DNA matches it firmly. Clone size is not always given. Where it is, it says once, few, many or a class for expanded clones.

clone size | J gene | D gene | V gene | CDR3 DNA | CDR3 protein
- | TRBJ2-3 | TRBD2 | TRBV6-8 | TGTGCCAGGTGGGGCAGGACGGGGACTAGCGGAAGGGATACGCAGTATTTT | CARWGRTGTSGRDTQYF
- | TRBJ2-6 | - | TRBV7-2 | TGTGCCAGCAGCTCCCTCAACGTCCTGACTTTC | CASSSLNVLTF
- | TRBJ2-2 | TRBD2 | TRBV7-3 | TGTGCCAGCAGCTTTAGCGGGGGCCTGTCCGGGGAGCTGTTTTTT | CASSFSGGLSGELFF
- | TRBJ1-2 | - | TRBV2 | TGTGCCAGCAGTGAATTCACAGGGAACTATGGCTACACCTTC | CASSEFTGNYGYTF
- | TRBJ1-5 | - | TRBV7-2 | TGTGCCAGCAGCTTAGGGGACATTCCTTTTCAGCCCCAGCATTTT | CASSLGDIPFQPQHF
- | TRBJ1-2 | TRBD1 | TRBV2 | TGTGCCAGCAGGGAACGGACAGGCCCCTATGGCTACACCTTC | CASRERTGPYGYTF
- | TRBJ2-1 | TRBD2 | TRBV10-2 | TGCGCCAGCAGACTAGCGGGAGGGCTCAATGAGCAGTTCTTC | CASRLAGGLNEQFF
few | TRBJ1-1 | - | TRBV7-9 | TGTGCCAGCAGCTACACCGAGAACACTGAAGCTTTCTTT | CASSYTENTEAFF
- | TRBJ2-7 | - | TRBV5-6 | TGTGCCAGCAGCTTTCAGTACGAGCAGTACTTC | CASSFQYEQYF
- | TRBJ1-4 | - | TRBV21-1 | TGTGCCAGCAGCAAAGCTGAACAGGGGAGAGAAAAACTGTTTTTT | CASSKAEQGREKLFF
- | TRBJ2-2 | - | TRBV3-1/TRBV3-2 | TGTGCCAGCAGCAGGACCCGGAGGGACACCGGGGAGCTGTTTTTT | CASSRTRRDTGELFF
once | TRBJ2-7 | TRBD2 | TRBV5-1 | TGCGCCAGCAGCCCGCGGACTAGCGGTTATTTCCGGGAGCAGTACTTC | CASSPRTSGYFREQYF
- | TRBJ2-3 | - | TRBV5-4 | TGTGCCAGCAGCCTAGGGACACATACCACAGATACGCAGTATTTT | CASSLGTHTTDTQYF
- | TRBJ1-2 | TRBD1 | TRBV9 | TGTGCCAGCAGCGCCGGACCCGGGACAGGGGGCAGCCACACCTTC | CASSAGPGTGGSHTF
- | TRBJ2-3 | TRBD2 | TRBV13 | TGTGCCAGCAGCTCACCCCTAGCGGGTGCCACAGATACGCAGTATTTT | CASSSPLAGATDTQYF
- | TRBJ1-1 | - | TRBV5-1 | TGCGCCAGCAGCTTGGTGACGGGAGGTAACACTGAAGCTTTCTTT | CASSLVTGGNTEAFF
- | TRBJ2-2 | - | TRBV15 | TGTGCCACCAGCAGTTTCAGGGGGAACACCGGGGAGCTGTTTTTT | CATSSFRGNTGELFF
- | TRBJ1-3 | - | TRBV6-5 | TGTGCCAGCAGTTTACAGACCCCACCATCTGGAAACACCATATATTTT | CASSLQTPPSGNTIYF
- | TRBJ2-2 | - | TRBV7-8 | TGTGCCAGCAGCCTTATGGACACCAACACCGGGGAGCTGTTTTTT | CASSLMDTNTGELFF
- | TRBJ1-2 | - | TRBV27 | TGTGCCAGCAGGCGTCAGTCTCGAACAGTCGCCCGCTATGGCTACACCTTC | CASRRQSRTVARYGYTF
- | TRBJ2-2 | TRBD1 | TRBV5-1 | TGCGCCAGCAGCTACCGGACAGGGCAGGGCGGGGAGCTGTTTTTT | CASSYRTGQGGELFF
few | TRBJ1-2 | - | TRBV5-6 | TGTGCCAGCAGCTTGTTGGGAGGGGCAGGAAACTATGGCTACACCTTC | CASSLLGGAGNYGYTF
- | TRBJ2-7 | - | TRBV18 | TGTGCCAGCTCACCGGAGGCGACAAACTACGAGCAGTACTTC | CASSPEATNYEQYF
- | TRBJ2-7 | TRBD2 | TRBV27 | TGTGCCAGCAGTTTGCGGGGGGAGCAGTACTTC | CASSLRGEQYF
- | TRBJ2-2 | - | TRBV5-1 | TGCGCCAGCCTTCAGGACAACGCGAACACCGGGGAGCTGTTTTTT | CASLQDNANTGELFF
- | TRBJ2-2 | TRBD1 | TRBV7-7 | TGTGCCAGCAGCCCGGGGACAGACTTCTCCGGGGAGCTGTTTTTT | CASSPGTDFSGELFF
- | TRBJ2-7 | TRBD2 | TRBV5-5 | TGTGCCAGCAGCTTGGCCGGAGCGGGAGGTTTGCTTAACGAGCAGTACTTC | CASSLAGAGGLLNEQYF
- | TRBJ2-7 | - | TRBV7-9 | TGTGCCAGCAGCCCTACTAACACGGACGAGCAGTACTTC | CASSPTNTDEQYF
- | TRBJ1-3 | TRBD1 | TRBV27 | TGTGCCAGCAGCCGGACAGGGATTTCTGGAAACACCATATATTTT | CASSRTGISGNTIYF
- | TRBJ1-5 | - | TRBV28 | TGTGCCAGCACCTCGGACAGAACTCAGCCCCAGCATTTT | CASTSDRTQPQHF
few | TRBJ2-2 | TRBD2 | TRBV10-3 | TGTGCCATCAGGCGGACTAGCGGGGGGGCCGGTATCTCCGGGGAGCTGTTTTTT | CAIRRTSGGAGISGELFF
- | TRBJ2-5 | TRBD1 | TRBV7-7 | TGTGCCAGCAGCCCAGGGACAGGCTTCCAAGAGACCCAGTACTTC | CASSPGTGFQETQYF
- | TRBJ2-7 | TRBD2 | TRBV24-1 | TGTGCCACCAGTGATTATTCCGTACAAGAGGGGAGGGTAGACGAGCAGTACTTC | CATSDYSVQEGRVDEQYF
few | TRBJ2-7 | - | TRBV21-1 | TGTGCCAGCAGCAAAGGGAGGAAATCCCTCTCCTACGAGCAGTACTTC | CASSKGRKSLSYEQYF
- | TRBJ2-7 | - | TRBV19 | TGTGCCAGTAGTATTGGAGCAGAAGAGAGCTACGAGCAGTACTTC | CASSIGAEESYEQYF
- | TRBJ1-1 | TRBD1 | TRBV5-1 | TGCGCCAGCAGCTTGCCTACAGGGGAAGGGACTGAAGCTTTCTTT | CASSLPTGEGTEAFF
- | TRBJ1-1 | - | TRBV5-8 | TGTGCCAGCCCTGCTCCGGACAGCATGAACACTGAAGCTTTCTTT | CASPAPDSMNTEAFF
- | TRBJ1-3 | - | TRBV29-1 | TGCAGCGTTGAAGCGGGGTTCTCTGGAAACACCATATATTTT | CSVEAGFSGNTIYF
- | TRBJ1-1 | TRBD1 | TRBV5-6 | TGTGCCAGCAGTTCGGGACAGACTAACACTGAAGCTTTCTTT | CASSSGQTNTEAFF
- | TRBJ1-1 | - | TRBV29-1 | TGCAGCGTTGGCCAACTCGGGGGGGCTGAAGCTTTCTTT | CSVGQLGGAEAFF
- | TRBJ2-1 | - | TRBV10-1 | TGCGCCAGCAGTGAGTCGGGGGGTTTAGGCAATGAGCAGTTCTTC | CASSESGGLGNEQFF
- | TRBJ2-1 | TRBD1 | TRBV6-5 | TGTGCCAGCAGGTTCGGACAGGGGGTTGAGCAGTTCTTC | CASRFGQGVEQFF
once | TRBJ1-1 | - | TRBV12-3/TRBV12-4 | TGTGCCAGCAGTTTGCACAGGTCCACTGAAGCTTTCTTT | CASSLHRSTEAFF
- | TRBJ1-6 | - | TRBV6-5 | TGTGCCAGCAGTTACTCGATCAGGGCGCGGAATTCACCCCTCCACTTT | CASSYSIRARNSPLHF